This T cell receptor (beta chain) was sequenced in a study of T cells in Graves' hyperthyroidism and ophthalmopathy. Hyperthyroidism had been newly diagnosed in patients aged 18 to 65, and its duration was under 2 months. Amplification targeted TCR beta CDR3 regions from RNA transcripts. Researchers ran a first-round RT-PCR on the TCR CDR3 using the HTBI primer set. Via MiXCR, TCRdb re-called the multiplex PCR reads, giving one row per CDR3 protein. In the table there are around 580,000 distinct CDR3 sequences, roughly a sixth of which are singletons. The CDR3 has 13 amino acids. CDR1 DFQATT and CDR2 SNEGSKA come from the germline V gene (reference sequence). The ends were cut back, 2 bases at V and 8 bases at J, with 16 bases in the middle.

This sequence originates from a woman between 18 and 30 years old with Graves' hyperthyroidism. J is TRBJ2-7 and V is TRBV20-1, with D possibly being TRBD1 or TRBD2 (5 bases each). The sample was blood. The CDR3, as DNA: TGCAGTGCTAGAAGGCCGACGGGGCTCAAGCAGTACTTC. It translates to CSARRPTGLKQYF.